This TCR beta chain was sequenced in a study of OX40 agonist ivuxolimab in advanced cancers. Overall study context: An anti-OX40 (CD134) antibody with agonistic activity, ivuxolimab, was administered to patients. Findings and caveats of the study: In CD8+ T cells, expanded clones were on average more numerous than in CD4+. Individuals who were partial responders at 0.1-3.0 mg/kg had clonal expansion that ranked among the lowest.

This clone was detected a few times. The antigen remains undetermined. Individuals having autoimmune disease history or systemic immunosuppression were not enrolled. Trimming took off 3 bases at V and 8 bases at J, with 14 bases between the two ends. Germline loops: CDR1 MDHEN, CDR2 SYDVKM. CDR3 size: 14 residues. This table comes from immunoSEQ multiplex PCR, and its TCRdb copy is limited to in-frame clones, with some not included. The profile covers some 10,000 clones, with less than 85% appearing a single time and about 40% taken by the ten largest. The sequence derives from an adult with an advanced solid tumor such as melanoma, head and neck, liver or kidney cancer. The chain couples TRBV28 to TRBJ2-4; D is uncertain. Here the sequenced sample was CD4+ or CD8+ T cells sorted from blood, taken in a trial of the OX40 agonist ivuxolimab. The CDR3 region is CASSFRVGLDIQYF. The CDR3 DNA sequence: TGTGCCAGCAGTTTTCGAGTGGGGTTAGACATTCAGTACTTC.